This T cell receptor beta chain was sequenced for a study of OX40 agonist ivuxolimab in advanced cancers. Study summary: Every patient in dose escalation had hepatocellular carcinoma, melanoma, renal cell or head and neck cancer.

Study results and limitations: Among the lowest peripheral clonal expansion occurred in 0.1-3.0 mg/kg partial responders.

Repertoires were generated with immunoSEQ multiplex PCR, while TCRdb's copy carries only in-frame clones and drops some. The sample consists of about 25,000 clones, 86% of them appearing once. This CDR3 is 16 amino acids long. In germline, CDR1 is SGHAT, CDR2 FQNNGV. V lost 4 bases to trimming and J lost 2 bases, with 16 bases between them. Remarks on this clone: Its antigen is currently unknown.

Sequencing was performed on CD4+ or CD8+ T cells sorted from blood, taken in a trial of the OX40 agonist ivuxolimab. J is TRBJ2-3 and V is TRBV11-2; no clear D gene. The sequence was obtained from an adult with an advanced solid tumor such as melanoma, head and neck, liver or kidney cancer. The CDR3 nucleotides read TGTGCCAGCAGCTCCCACGTTGAGAGTCACACAGATACGCAGTATTTT. As protein: CASSSHVESHTDTQYF.